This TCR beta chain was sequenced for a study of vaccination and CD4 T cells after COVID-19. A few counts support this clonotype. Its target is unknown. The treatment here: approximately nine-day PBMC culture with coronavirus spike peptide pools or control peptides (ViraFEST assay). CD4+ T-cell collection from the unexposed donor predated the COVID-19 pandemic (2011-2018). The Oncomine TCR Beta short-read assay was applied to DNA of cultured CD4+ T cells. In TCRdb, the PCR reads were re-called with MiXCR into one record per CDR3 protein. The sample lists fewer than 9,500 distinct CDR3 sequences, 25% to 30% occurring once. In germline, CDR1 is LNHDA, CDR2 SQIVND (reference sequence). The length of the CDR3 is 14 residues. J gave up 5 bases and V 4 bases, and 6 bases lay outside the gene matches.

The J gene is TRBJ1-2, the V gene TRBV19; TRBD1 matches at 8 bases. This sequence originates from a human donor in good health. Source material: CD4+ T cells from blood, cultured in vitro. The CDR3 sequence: CASSNPGQEYGYTF. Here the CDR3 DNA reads TGTGCCAGTAGTAATCCGGGACAGGAATATGGCTACACCTTC.